This T cell receptor beta chain is from a study of shared clonotypes between healthy human individuals. Overall study: The study used three CD4 naive, three CD4 memory, two CD8 naive and one CD8 memory plate per donor.

Healthy HIV-negative adults with no recent acute infections or vaccinations were recruited as donors. For each subset, genomic DNA was distributed in equal portions over several immunoSEQ plates. Clones were sequenced by immunoSEQ multiplex PCR, and TCRdb holds only the in-frame ones, with some missing. The data show approximately 530,000 clones, 90% to 97% seen once. The CDR3 contains 14 residues. V lost 0 bases, J lost 7 bases, and 14 bases lay in between. Germline V gene sequence: CDR1 SGHRS, CDR2 YFSETQ. The chain combines TRBV5-1 with TRBJ2-7; perhaps TRBD2 as D (6 bases). The receptor's source is a woman aged 25-40 years in good health. The sequenced sample consisted of naive CD4+ T cells sorted from blood. Subset given: CD45RA+ positively selected. The CDR3 nucleotides are TGCGCCAGCAGCTTGGTTGGCGGGACGGGGGAGCAGTACTTC. Residues: CASSLVGGTGEQYF.